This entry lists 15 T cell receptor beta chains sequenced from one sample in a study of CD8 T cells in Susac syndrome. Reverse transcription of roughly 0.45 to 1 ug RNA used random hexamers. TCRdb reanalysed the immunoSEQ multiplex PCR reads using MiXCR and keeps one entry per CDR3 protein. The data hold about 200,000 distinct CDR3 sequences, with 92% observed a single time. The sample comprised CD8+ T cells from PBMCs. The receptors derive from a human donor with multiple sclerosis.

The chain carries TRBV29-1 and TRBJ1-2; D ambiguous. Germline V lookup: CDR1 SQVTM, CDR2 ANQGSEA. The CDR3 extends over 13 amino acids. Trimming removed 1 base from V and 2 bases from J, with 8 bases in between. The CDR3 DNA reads TGCAGCGTTGAAGGGGAAATAAACTATGGCTACACCTTC. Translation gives CSVEGEINYGYTF.

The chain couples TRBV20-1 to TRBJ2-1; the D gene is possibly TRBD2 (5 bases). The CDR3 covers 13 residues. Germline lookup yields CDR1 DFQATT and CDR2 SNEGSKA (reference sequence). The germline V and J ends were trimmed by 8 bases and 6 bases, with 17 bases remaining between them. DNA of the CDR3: TGCAGTTCCCGAGGGCCCTACCGCAATGAGCAGTTCTTC. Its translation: CSSRGPYRNEQFF.

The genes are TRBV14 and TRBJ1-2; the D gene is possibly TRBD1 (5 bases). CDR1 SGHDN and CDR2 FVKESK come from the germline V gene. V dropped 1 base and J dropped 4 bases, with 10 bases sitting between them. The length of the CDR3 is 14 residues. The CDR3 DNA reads TGTGCCAGCAGCCAAGTCGAGGGGAGCTATGGCTACACCTTC. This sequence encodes CASSQVEGSYGYTF.

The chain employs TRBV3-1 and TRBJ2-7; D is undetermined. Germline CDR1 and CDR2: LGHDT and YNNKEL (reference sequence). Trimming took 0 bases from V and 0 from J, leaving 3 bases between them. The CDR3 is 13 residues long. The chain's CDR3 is CASSQDHSYEQYF. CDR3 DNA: TGTGCCAGCAGCCAAGACCACTCCTACGAGCAGTACTTC.

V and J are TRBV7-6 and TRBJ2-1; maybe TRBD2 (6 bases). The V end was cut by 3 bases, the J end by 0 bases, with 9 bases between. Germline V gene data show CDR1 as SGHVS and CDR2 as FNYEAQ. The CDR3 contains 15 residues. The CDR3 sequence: CASSFSGRSYNEQFF. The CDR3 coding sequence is TGTGCCAGCAGCTTCAGCGGGCGCTCCTACAATGAGCAGTTCTTC.

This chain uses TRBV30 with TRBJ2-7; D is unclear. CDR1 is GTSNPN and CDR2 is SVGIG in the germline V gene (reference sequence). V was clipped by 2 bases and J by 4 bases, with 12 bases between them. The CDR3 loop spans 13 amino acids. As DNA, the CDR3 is TGTGCCTGGAGTTTGAGCGTTGGGTACGAGCAGTACTTC. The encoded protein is CAWSLSVGYEQYF.

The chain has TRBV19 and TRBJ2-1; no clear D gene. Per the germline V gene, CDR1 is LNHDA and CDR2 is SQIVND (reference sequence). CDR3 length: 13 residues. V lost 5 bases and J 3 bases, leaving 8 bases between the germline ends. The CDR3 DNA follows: TGTGCCAGTAGTCAGGCAGACTACAATGAGCAGTTCTTC. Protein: CASSQADYNEQFF.

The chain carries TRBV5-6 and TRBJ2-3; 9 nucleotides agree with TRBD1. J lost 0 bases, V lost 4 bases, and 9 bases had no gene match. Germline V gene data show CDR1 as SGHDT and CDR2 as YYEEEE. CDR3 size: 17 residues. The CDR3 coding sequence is TGTGCCAGCAGCGCTGGTGGGACAGGGATCAGCACAGATACGCAGTATTTT. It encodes CASSAGGTGISTDTQYF. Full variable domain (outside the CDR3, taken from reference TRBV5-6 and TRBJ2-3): DAGVTQSPTHLIKTRGQQVTLRCSPKSGHDTVSWYQQALGQGPQFIFQYYEEEERQRGNFPDRFSGHQFPNYSSELNVNALLLGDSALYLCASSAGGTGISTDTQYFGPGTRLTVL.

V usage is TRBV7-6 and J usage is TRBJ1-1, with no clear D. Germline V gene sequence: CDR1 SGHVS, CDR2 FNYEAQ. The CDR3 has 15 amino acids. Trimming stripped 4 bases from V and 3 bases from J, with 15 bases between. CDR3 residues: CASSSWAGLDTEAFF. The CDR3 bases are TGTGCCAGCAGCTCCTGGGCGGGGTTGGACACTGAAGCTTTCTTT.

DNA for the CDR3: TGCGCCAGCAGCGTGACAACGACAGTGGCCCGCTACGAGCAGTACTTC. Its protein product is CASSVTTTVARYEQYF. The chain links TRBV4-3 to TRBJ2-7; maybe TRBD1 (5 bases). CDR3 length equals 16 residues. Germline assignment: CDR1 LGHNA and CDR2 YSLEER. The ends were cut back, 5 bases at V and 3 bases at J, with 20 bases in the middle.

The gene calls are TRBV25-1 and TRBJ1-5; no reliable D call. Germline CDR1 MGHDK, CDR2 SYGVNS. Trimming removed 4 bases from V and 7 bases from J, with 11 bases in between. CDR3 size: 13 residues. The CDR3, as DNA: TGTGCCAGCAGTGCCGGTGGGTCACAGCCCCAGCATTTT. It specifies CASSAGGSQPQHF. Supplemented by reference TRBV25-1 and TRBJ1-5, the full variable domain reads EADIYQTPRYLVIGTGKKITLECSQTMGHDKMYWYQQDPGMELHLIHYSYGVNSTEKGDLSSESTVSRIRTEHFPLTLESARPSHTSQYLCASSAGGSQPQHFGDGTRLSIL.

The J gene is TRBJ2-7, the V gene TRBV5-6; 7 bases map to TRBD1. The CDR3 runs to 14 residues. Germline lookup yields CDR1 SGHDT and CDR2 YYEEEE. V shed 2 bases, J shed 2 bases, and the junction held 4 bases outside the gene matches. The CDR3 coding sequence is TGTGCCAGCAGCTTCTCTACAGGGGCCTACGAGCAGTACTTC. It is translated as CASSFSTGAYEQYF.

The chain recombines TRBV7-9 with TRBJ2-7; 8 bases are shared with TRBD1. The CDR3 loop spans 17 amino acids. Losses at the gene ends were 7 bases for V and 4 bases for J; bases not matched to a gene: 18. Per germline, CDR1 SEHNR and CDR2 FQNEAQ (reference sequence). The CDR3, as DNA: TGTGCCAGCACCCAAGGTTTACCCGGGACAGGTTCATACGAGCAGTACTTC. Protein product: CASTQGLPGTGSYEQYF.

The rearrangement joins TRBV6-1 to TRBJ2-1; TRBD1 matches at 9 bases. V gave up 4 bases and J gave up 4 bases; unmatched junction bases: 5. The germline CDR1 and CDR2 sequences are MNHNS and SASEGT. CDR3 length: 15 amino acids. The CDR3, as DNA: TGTGCCAGCAGTGCTGGGACAGGGTATTACAATGAGCAGTTCTTC. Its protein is CASSAGTGYYNEQFF.

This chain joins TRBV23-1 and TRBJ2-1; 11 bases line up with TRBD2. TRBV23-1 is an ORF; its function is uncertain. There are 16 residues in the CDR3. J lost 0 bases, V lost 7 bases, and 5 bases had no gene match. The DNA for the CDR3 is TGCGCCAGCACGGGACTAGCGGAGAGCTCCTACAATGAGCAGTTCTTC. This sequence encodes CASTGLAESSYNEQFF.